Shown below are 11 T cell receptor beta chains from a single sample sequenced in a study of blood T cell repertoires in COVID-19. Assay: immunoSEQ multiplex PCR; the TCRdb copy retains only in-frame clones and omits some. The sample shows some 400,000 clones, roughly nine tenths of them seen only once. Specimen: PBMCs or T cells enriched from blood (not recorded which). These receptors all stem from a man aged 30-40 years who had recovered from COVID-19.

In its sample, this clone was seen a few times. V is TRBV28 and J is TRBJ2-1, with TRBD2 as a possible D gene (5 bases). The CDR3 spans 16 residues. V was shortened by 1 base and J by 0 bases, with 10 bases between the two germline ends. Germline V gene sequence: CDR1 MDHEN, CDR2 SYDVKM. This CDR3 reads CASSLSQTSSYNEQFF. In nucleotides, the CDR3 is TGTGCCAGCAGTTTATCGCAAACTAGCTCCTACAATGAGCAGTTCTTC.

Written as DNA, the CDR3 is TGTGCCAGCAGTGTACGGGACAGGGGTGTTCAGTACTTC. It encodes CASSVRDRGVQYF. This chain uses TRBV12-3 or TRBV12-4 with TRBJ2-4; 10 bases agree with TRBD1. There are 13 residues in the CDR3. V trimming: 5 bases; J trimming: 11 bases; junction bases outside the gene matches: 6.

The chain recombines TRBV7-2 with TRBJ1-2; no firm D call. Deletions cut 1 base from V and 4 bases from J, with 19 bases between. Germline values: CDR1 SGHTA, CDR2 FQGNSA. This CDR3 is 17 amino acids long. The CDR3 bases are TGTGCCAGCAGCTTAGTCGTTGAGGAGGTGAAGACCTATGGCTACACCTTC. It specifies CASSLVVEEVKTYGYTF.

The V and J genes are TRBV15 and TRBJ2-1, with D possibly TRBD2 on 6 matching bases. CDR1 is LNHNV, CDR2 YYDKDF, per germline (reference sequence). Trimming removed 2 bases from V and 7 bases from J, with 15 bases in between. CDR3 length equals 15 residues. In nucleotides, the CDR3 is TGTGCCACCAGCAGATCGAGGGGCGCGGGGAATGAGCAGTTCTTC. This translates into CATSRSRGAGNEQFF.

V is TRBV5-1 and J is TRBJ2-5; TRBD2 might be the D (6 bases). CDR1 and CDR2 (germline): SGHRS, YFSETQ. Between the trimmed V and J ends, which lost 6 bases and 1 base, there was a span of 13 bases. CDR3 length equals 14 residues. The CDR3 DNA is TGCGCCAGCACAAGCGGGTCGGCCCAAGAGACCCAGTACTTC. Protein sequence: CASTSGSAQETQYF.

The CDR3 sequence is CAIGSTSGSGETQYF. Written as DNA, the CDR3 is TGTGCCATCGGTTCGACTAGCGGGAGCGGAGAGACCCAGTACTTC. V usage is TRBV10-3 and J usage is TRBJ2-5; 12 bases align to TRBD2. This CDR3 has 15 amino acids. The J segment lost 4 bases and the V segment lost 8 bases, leaving 8 bases of the junction unmatched. Germline values: CDR1 ENHRY, CDR2 SYGVKD.

V is TRBV6-4 and J is TRBJ2-3; a weak D match, TRBD2 (6 bases). Germline V lookup: CDR1 MRHNA, CDR2 SNTAGT. The CDR3 length is 15 residues. The V end was cut by 4 bases, the J end by 0 bases, with 11 bases between. DNA of the CDR3: TGTGCCAGCAGTGCAGCAGGGACTAGCACAGATACGCAGTATTTT. This sequence encodes CASSAAGTSTDTQYF.

This chain joins TRBV18 and TRBJ2-1; 7 bases map to TRBD2. CDR1 and CDR2 (germline): KGHSH, LQKENI. CDR3 size: 16 residues. J lost 14 bases, V lost 3 bases, and 19 bases had no gene match. CDR3 nucleotide sequence: TGTGCCAGCTCACCCGACACAAGAGGGAGGGCCAGTCGGAAGTTCTTC. This codes for CASSPDTRGRASRKFF. Full variable domain (missing parts from reference TRBV18 and TRBJ2-1): NAGVMQNPRHLVRRRGQEARLRCSPMKGHSHVYWYRQLPEEGLKFMVYLQKENIIDESGMPKERFSAEFPKEGPSILRIQQVVRGDSAAYFCASSPDTRGRASRKFFGPGTRLTVL.

CDR3 nucleotide sequence: TGTGCCACCAGTGAACCAGGACAGCCCTACGAGCAGTACTTC. Protein sequence: CATSEPGQPYEQYF. This chain uses TRBV24-1 with TRBJ2-7, with D maybe TRBD1 (6 bases). CDR3 length: 14 residues. V was pared by 4 bases and J by 2 bases, with 11 bases between. Germline CDR1 reads KGHDR; CDR2 reads SFDVKD.

The chain joins TRBV28 to TRBJ1-2, with unresolved D. The germline V gene encodes CDR1 MDHEN and CDR2 SYDVKM. The length of the CDR3 is 11 residues. V lost 5 bases and J lost 5, with 6 bases in between. The CDR3 sequence: CASSDLYGYTF. The CDR3 nucleotides are TGTGCCAGCAGTGACTTATATGGCTACACCTTC.

The CDR3 region is CASRAKDEKLFF. The CDR3 nucleotides read TGCGCCAGCAGGGCCAAAGATGAAAAACTGTTTTTT. The V gene is TRBV10-2, the J gene TRBJ1-4; D not resolved. CDR3 length: 12 residues. With 6 bases removed from V and 6 bases from J, the gap between germline ends came to 8 bases. Germline V gene sequence: CDR1 WSHSY, CDR2 SAAADI.